The sequence of this T cell receptor beta chain was determined in a study of human T cells and chemical hapten exposure. The study's library attached unique molecular identifiers to single cDNA molecules. Authors' methods: TCR counts had a median of about 100,000 per sample and spanned roughly 23,224 to 750,000. Using its own MiXCR run on the RACE reads, TCRdb lists one record per CDR3 protein. TCRdb, not the original authors, processed these V and J calls. The data show over 85,000 distinct CDR3 sequences, 8.5% to 9% seen once. CDR3 size: 11 residues. Trimming took 6 bases from V and 6 from J, leaving 11 bases between them. Germline loops: CDR1 SQVTM, CDR2 ANQGSEA. The study's findings and limits: There was no change with DPC sensitization in TCRs above 1 in 1000 frequency.

Turning to this clonotype: The antigen is unknown.

The time point: healthy volunteer bleed at 2 weeks. Unfractionated whole blood served as the source for total RNA extraction. The source is a female donor in good health. Some clones in this sample may be carry-over from other donors' samples. This chain links TRBV29-1 with TRBJ1-1; no reliable D call. Sequences were obtained from whole blood. CDR3 nucleotide sequence: TGCAGCGTCGGCCGGGGAGCTGAAGCTTTCTTT. It is translated as CSVGRGAEAFF. The full variable domain, with the rest looked up from reference TRBV29-1 and TRBJ1-1, is SAVISQKPSRDICQRGTSLTIQCQVDSQVTMMFWYRQQPGQSLTLIATANQGSEATYESGFVIDKFPISRPNLTFSTLTVSNMSPEDSSIYLCSVGRGAEAFFGQGTRLTVV.